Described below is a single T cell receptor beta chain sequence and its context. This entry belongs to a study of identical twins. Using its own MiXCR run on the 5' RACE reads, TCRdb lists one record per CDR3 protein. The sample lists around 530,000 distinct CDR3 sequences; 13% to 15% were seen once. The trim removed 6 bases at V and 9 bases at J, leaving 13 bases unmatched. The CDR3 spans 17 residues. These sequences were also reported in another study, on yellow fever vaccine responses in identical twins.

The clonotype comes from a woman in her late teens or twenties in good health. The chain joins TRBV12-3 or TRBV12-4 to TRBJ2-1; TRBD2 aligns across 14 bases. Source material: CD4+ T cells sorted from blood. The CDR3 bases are TGTGCCAGCAGCCGCGCCTCCGGGACTAGCGGGAGTGGTGAGCAGTTCTTC. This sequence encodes CASSRASGTSGSGEQFF.